This T cell receptor beta chain was obtained from a study of Ad26.COV2.S vaccination and SARS-CoV-2 variants. Study-level results: Measurement of non-spike TCR breadth gave similar results in vaccine and placebo recipients. People who got the vaccine had more spike-specific TCR breadth than people who got placebo. Using TCR breadth and depth analyses may have led to underestimated total T cell responses.

As regards this clone: Its target is not known.

Germline V gene data show CDR1 as SEHNR and CDR2 as FQNEAQ (reference sequence). V shed 5 bases, J shed 4 bases, and the junction held 7 bases outside the gene matches. This CDR3 comprises 15 residues. The assay was immunoSEQ multiplex PCR, and TCRdb's table has in-frame clones only and misses some. This repertoire shows under 150,000 clones, 80% to 90% found once; its top ten account for 4.5% to 6%. The specimen comprised peripheral blood, sampled after recovery from COVID-19. The clonotype was recovered from a human donor who had recovered from COVID-19. The chain carries TRBV7-9 and TRBJ2-1; TRBD2 aligns across 8 bases. DNA for the CDR3: TGTGCCAGCAGCCCAGGGACTAGTTTTTACAATGAGCAGTTCTTC. This codes for CASSPGTSFYNEQFF.